Shown below are 29 T cell receptor beta chains from a single sample sequenced in a study of blood T cells in healthy people across ages. A sample-barcoded 5' primer and a J-beta primer mix were used in a second PCR of roughly 7 to 11 cycles. TCRdb reprocessed the 5' RACE reads with MiXCR, giving one entry per CDR3 protein. Altogether about 1.5 million distinct CDR3 sequences are present, 35% to 45% being singletons, with the ten largest covering more than 4%. The material sequenced was blood. The receptors come from a woman aged 18-29 years in good health.

This clonotype came up a few times. The CDR3 region is CATNSYRGYEQYF. The CDR3 DNA reads TGTGCCACAAACTCTTACAGGGGGTATGAGCAGTACTTC. The rearrangement uses TRBV6-6 and TRBJ2-7; 8 bases align to TRBD1. CDR3 length: 13 residues. Germline V lookup: CDR1 MNHNY, CDR2 SVGAGI (reference sequence). The J segment lost 7 bases and the V segment lost 10 bases, leaving 12 bases of the junction unmatched.

This clonotype has only a few counts. The chain carries TRBV30 and TRBJ2-7, with a possible D match to TRBD1 (6 bases). The V end lost 3 bases, the J end lost 1 base, and 10 bases lay between the germline ends. This CDR3 region has 13 residues. The germline gives CDR1 GTSNPN, CDR2 SVGIG (reference sequence). CDR3 sequence reads: CAWRAGASYEQYF. The DNA of the CDR3 is TGTGCCTGGAGGGCAGGGGCTTCCTACGAGCAGTACTTC.

Here the CDR3 DNA reads TGTGCCAGCAGTTTACTCACAAACTTTTCAACTTTCACCATATATTTT. Its translation is CASSLLTNFSTFTIYF. The chain combines TRBV28 with TRBJ1-3; D call uncertain. Between the trimmed V and J ends, which lost 2 bases and 9 bases, there was a span of 20 bases. Germline lookup yields CDR1 MDHEN and CDR2 SYDVKM. The CDR3 is 16 residues long.

The V and J genes are TRBV20-1 and TRBJ2-1, with D tentatively TRBD1 or TRBD2 (5 bases each). This CDR3 comprises 15 residues. Trimming cost V 5 bases and J 0 bases, with 14 bases left between them. Per germline, CDR1 DFQATT and CDR2 SNEGSKA (reference sequence). CDR3 DNA sequence: TGCAGTGCTGAAGGGACGTTTAGCTCCTACAATGAGCAGTTCTTC. Translating it yields CSAEGTFSSYNEQFF.

The chain has TRBV3-1 and TRBJ2-3; D perhaps matches TRBD2 (6 bases). The V end was cut by 4 bases, the J end by 7 bases, with 18 bases between. Germline-derived CDR1 and CDR2 are LGHDT and YNNKEL (reference sequence). This CDR3 has 15 amino acids. CDR3 residues: CASSLEPRRAHTQYF. Written as DNA, the CDR3 is TGTGCCAGCAGCCTCGAGCCCCGGAGGGCCCATACGCAGTATTTT.

This clonotype was seen more than once but under ten times. The chain couples TRBV12-3 or TRBV12-4 to TRBJ2-1; 7 bases fit TRBD1. The junction had 3 bases not matched to a gene; V was cut back by 5 bases and J by 5 bases. CDR3 length: 13 amino acids. The CDR3 spells CASSDRVNNEQFF. The CDR3 nucleotides read TGTGCCAGCAGTGACAGGGTCAACAATGAGCAGTTCTTC.

This chain uses TRBV7-2 with TRBJ2-1; D not resolved. CDR1 is SGHTA and CDR2 is FQGNSA in the germline V gene. The CDR3 extends over 12 amino acids. Trimming took off 1 base at V and 8 bases at J, with 6 bases between the two ends. The CDR3 here is CASSLGRDEQFF. CDR3 nucleotide sequence: TGTGCCAGCAGCTTAGGCCGGGATGAGCAGTTCTTC.

The gene calls are TRBV7-2 and TRBJ1-1; TRBD1 might be the D (5 bases). CDR1 and CDR2 (germline): SGHTA, FQGNSA. CDR3 length: 17 residues. The V end lost 4 bases, the J end lost 0 bases, and 18 bases lay between the germline ends. The CDR3 loop is CASSSQAPGRLNTEAFF. As DNA, the CDR3 is TGTGCCAGCAGCTCCCAAGCCCCGGGACGGCTGAACACTGAAGCTTTCTTT.

This clonotype showed up many times. The J gene is TRBJ2-7, the V gene TRBV3-1; no firm D call. Germline V gives CDR1 LGHDT, CDR2 YNNKEL (reference sequence). The CDR3 loop spans 13 amino acids. Trimming stripped 2 bases from V and 1 base from J, with 6 bases between. CDR3 loop: CASSQPPSYEQYF. CDR3 nucleotide sequence: TGTGCCAGCAGCCAACCGCCTTCCTACGAGCAGTACTTC.

This clonotype was detected only a few times. The chain is built from TRBV7-6 and TRBJ2-7; tentatively, D is TRBD1 (6 bases). V was shortened by 2 bases and J by 3 bases, with 11 bases between the two germline ends. The CDR3 runs 14 residues. The germline V gene encodes CDR1 SGHVS and CDR2 FNYEAQ. The CDR3 DNA reads TGTGCCAGCAGCTTAAATACAGGGCACTACGAGCAGTACTTC. This translates into CASSLNTGHYEQYF.

The J gene is TRBJ2-7, the V gene TRBV29-1; D remains unclear. The V and J ends lost 4 bases and 0 bases respectively, with 10 bases between them. This CDR3 is built from 13 residues. Germline CDR1 reads SQVTM; CDR2 reads ANQGSEA. The CDR3 DNA reads as TGCAGCGTTGGACGGAAGCACTCCTACGAGCAGTACTTC. Encoded protein: CSVGRKHSYEQYF.

Only a few counts were recorded for this clonotype. V usage is TRBV7-6 and J usage is TRBJ2-3; a weak D match, TRBD1 (5 bases). Trimming removed 5 bases from V and 7 bases from J, with 10 bases in between. The CDR3 totals 12 residues. The germline V gene has CDR1 SGHVS and CDR2 FNYEAQ. CDR3 DNA sequence: TGTGCCAGCAGCCTTCAGGGAAATACGCAGTATTTT. It translates to CASSLQGNTQYF.

This clonotype was counted between two and nine times. The rearrangement uses TRBV18 and TRBJ2-3; D might be TRBD2 (5 bases). Trimming pared 3 bases from V and 7 bases from J, leaving 8 bases between. The CDR3 has 12 amino acids. Germline V gene lookup returns CDR1 KGHSH and CDR2 LQKENI. CDR3 protein: CASSPLANTQYF. The DNA of the CDR3 is TGTGCCAGCTCACCCCTAGCCAATACGCAGTATTTT.

This chain joins TRBV27 and TRBJ1-1; no firm D call. This CDR3 has 14 amino acids. The V end lost 3 bases, the J end lost 2 bases, and 10 bases lay between the germline ends. Germline values: CDR1 MNHEY, CDR2 SMNVEV (reference sequence). Here the CDR3 DNA reads TGTGCCAGCAGTTTTGGAGGGTTCAACACTGAAGCTTTCTTT. Protein: CASSFGGFNTEAFF.

This clonotype was seen only a few times. This chain links TRBV20-1 with TRBJ2-1; D is perhaps TRBD1 or TRBD2 (6 bases each). The J call may be faulty, since TRBJ2-7 better matches the DNA end. Germline V gives CDR1 DFQATT, CDR2 SNEGSKA (reference sequence). The CDR3 loop spans 16 amino acids. CDR3 residues: CSAISLRGASYNEQYF. CDR3 DNA sequence: TGCAGTGCTATATCGCTAAGGGGGGCTTCCTACAATGAGCAGTACTTC.

This clonotype was counted only a few times. The genes are TRBV5-1 and TRBJ2-1; TRBD1 matches at 8 bases. The trim removed 0 bases at V and 3 bases at J, leaving 5 bases unmatched. This CDR3 has 16 amino acids. Looked up from germline, CDR1 is SGHRS and CDR2 is YFSETQ. CDR3 DNA: TGCGCCAGCAGCTTGGCCACGGGACAGGTCTACAATGAGCAGTTCTTC. Its translation is CASSLATGQVYNEQFF. Complete variable domain (other parts from reference TRBV5-1 and TRBJ2-1): KAGVTQTPRYLIKTRGQQVTLSCSPISGHRSVSWYQQTPGQGLQFLFEYFSETQRNKGNFPGRFSGRQFSNSRSEMNVSTLELGDSALYLCASSLATGQVYNEQFFGPGTRLTVL.

V is TRBV29-1 and J is TRBJ2-1; 9 bases line up with TRBD2. The V gene's germline CDR1 is SQVTM and CDR2 ANQGSEA. The V and J ends lost 5 bases and 2 bases, in that order; junction bases with no gene match: 10. This CDR3 has 16 amino acids. CDR3 sequence: CSVLRGLAGAYNEQFF. The CDR3 coding sequence is TGCAGCGTTCTGCGGGGTTTAGCGGGGGCCTACAATGAGCAGTTCTTC.

This rearrangement joins TRBV2 to TRBJ2-3; D not resolved. This CDR3 region has 15 residues. Trimming cost V 6 bases and J 1 base, with 14 bases left between them. Germline V gene lookup returns CDR1 SNHLY and CDR2 FYNNEI. CDR3 DNA sequence: TGTGCCAGCAGCTCACTAACATCAGGCACAGATACGCAGTATTTT. It specifies CASSSLTSGTDTQYF.

This clonotype was seen only once. V and J are TRBV25-1 and TRBJ2-1; TRBD2 agrees at 9 bases. The length of the CDR3 is 14 residues. Germline CDR1 reads MGHDK; CDR2 reads SYGVNS. V shed 4 bases and J 8 bases; nucleotides not matched to a gene: 6. CDR3 sequence (DNA): TGTGCCAGCAGTGCCAGCGGGAGGTTCTATGAGCAGTTCTTC. This encodes CASSASGRFYEQFF.

The chain uses TRBV20-1 and TRBJ2-1; TRBD2 aligns across 11 bases. The CDR3 consists of 16 residues. The ends lost 0 bases at V and 4 bases at J; junction bases unmatched: 5. In germline, CDR1 is DFQATT, CDR2 SNEGSKA (reference sequence). DNA for the CDR3: TGCAGTGCTAGAGATCCGAGGACTAGCGGGTACAATGAGCAGTTCTTC. It codes for CSARDPRTSGYNEQFF.

This clonotype turned up a few times. The V gene is TRBV7-2, the J gene TRBJ2-3, with TRBD2 matching 9 bases. In germline, CDR1 is SGHTA, CDR2 FQGNSA. V was clipped by 5 bases and J by 2 bases; unmatched bases: 8. The CDR3 covers 16 residues. DNA for the CDR3: TGTGCCAGCAGCCCGGAGACTAGCGGTTTCACAGATACGCAGTATTTT. Translating gives CASSPETSGFTDTQYF.

Only one count was recorded for this clonotype. The CDR3 DNA is TGCAGTGCTATCCGAAGACTAGCGGGAGTAGATACGCAGTATTTT. This encodes CSAIRRLAGVDTQYF. The chain combines TRBV20-1 with TRBJ2-3, with 12 bases fitting TRBD2. Looked up from germline, CDR1 is DFQATT and CDR2 is SNEGSKA (reference sequence). V gave up 4 bases and J gave up 5 bases; unmatched junction bases: 7. The length of the CDR3 is 15 residues.

The V and J genes are TRBV20-1 and TRBJ1-2, with D hard to call. This CDR3 spans 11 amino acids. CDR1 is DFQATT and CDR2 is SNEGSKA in the germline V gene (reference sequence). Trimming took off 3 bases at V and 2 bases at J, with 4 bases between the two ends. CDR3 nucleotide sequence: TGCAGTGCTAGCAGAAACTATGGCTACACCTTC. Translation: CSASRNYGYTF.

This chain uses TRBV6-5 with TRBJ1-1; 7 bases match TRBD1. The CDR3 loop spans 15 amino acids. Germline CDR1 reads MNHEY; CDR2 reads SVGAGI. Trimming cost V 0 bases and J 4 bases; bases outside gene matches: 5. CDR3 nucleotide sequence: TGTGCCAGCAGTTACTCCAGACAGGGTATCACTGAAGCTTTCTTT. Amino acids: CASSYSRQGITEAFF.

The chain is built from TRBV27 and TRBJ1-2; D might be TRBD1 (5 bases). The CDR3 has 15 amino acids. V was clipped by 6 bases and J by 7 bases, with 21 bases between them. Germline CDR1 reads MNHEY; CDR2 reads SMNVEV (reference sequence). CDR3 nucleotides: TGTGCCAGCAGGGAGGGGTATTCTCCTTATGCTGGCTACACCTTC. Protein product: CASREGYSPYAGYTF.

In this sample, this clonotype turned up a few times. V gene TRBV2 combines with J gene TRBJ2-7; 7 nucleotides line up with TRBD1. The ends lost 7 bases at V and 2 bases at J; junction bases unmatched: 8. Germline V gene sequence: CDR1 SNHLY, CDR2 FYNNEI. This CDR3 has 14 residues. In DNA form, the CDR3 reads TGTGCCAGCAAACCGGTGGGACAGACCTACGAGCAGTACTTC. Translating it yields CASKPVGQTYEQYF.

This clonotype came up a few times. The J gene is TRBJ2-7, the V gene TRBV29-1; D remains ambiguous. The CDR3 has 12 residues. CDR1 and CDR2 from the germline V gene are SQVTM and ANQGSEA. V was trimmed by 1 base and J by 2 bases, leaving 6 bases between them. For the CDR3, the DNA is TGCAGCGTTGAAGTCGCCCCCTACGAGCAGTACTTC. This codes for CSVEVAPYEQYF.

The chain links TRBV27 to TRBJ2-5; no definite D call. Germline loops: CDR1 MNHEY, CDR2 SMNVEV (reference sequence). Trimming took off 6 bases at V and 12 bases at J, with 17 bases between the two ends. This CDR3 has 12 residues. The CDR3 sequence: CASSPSPGSEYF. DNA for the CDR3: TGTGCCAGCAGCCCTTCTCCGGGCTCGGAGTACTTC.

This clonotype came up many times. The chain has TRBV20-1 and TRBJ2-3; D is unresolved. The CDR3 runs 12 residues. V was cut by 4 bases and J by 5 bases, with 10 bases left in between. Germline-derived CDR1 and CDR2 are DFQATT and SNEGSKA (reference sequence). The CDR3 reads CSANGGLDTQYF. The CDR3 nucleotides are TGCAGTGCTAACGGTGGGTTAGATACGCAGTATTTT.